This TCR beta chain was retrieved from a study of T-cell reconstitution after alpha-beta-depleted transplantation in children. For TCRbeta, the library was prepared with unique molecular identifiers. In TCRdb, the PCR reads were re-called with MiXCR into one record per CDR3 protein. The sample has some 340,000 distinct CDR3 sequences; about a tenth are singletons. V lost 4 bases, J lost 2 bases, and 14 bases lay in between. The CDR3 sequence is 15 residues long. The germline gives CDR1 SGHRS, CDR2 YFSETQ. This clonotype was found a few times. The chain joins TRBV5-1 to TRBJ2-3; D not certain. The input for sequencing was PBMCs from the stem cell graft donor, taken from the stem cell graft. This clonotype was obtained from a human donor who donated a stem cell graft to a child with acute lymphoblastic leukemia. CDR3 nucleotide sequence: TGCGCCAGCAGCCCCGGGCACTACGACACAGATACGCAGTATTTT. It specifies CASSPGHYDTDTQYF.